These T cell receptor beta chains were read from a single sample in a study of OX40 agonist ivuxolimab in advanced cancers. Assay: immunoSEQ multiplex PCR; the TCRdb copy retains only in-frame clones and omits some. The top ten clones hold just over 2.5% of a sample with around 80,000 clones, around 84% of them seen once. Sequencing used CD4+ or CD8+ T cells sorted from blood, obtained in a trial of the OX40 agonist ivuxolimab. Source of these receptors: an adult with an advanced solid tumor such as melanoma, head and neck, liver or kidney cancer. Each CDR3 is given with its conserved first and last residue. Fields, in order: J gene, V gene, D gene, CDR3 length, clone size, CDR3 protein, CDR3 DNA. D genes are given only for firm matches. Some rows have no size entry. The others give once, few or many, or a class for an expanded clone.

J: TRBJ1-2; V: TRBV2; D: -; length: 17; size: many; CDR3: CASSEAKGTSQRYGYTF; DNA: TGTGCCAGCAGTGAAGCGAAAGGGACGTCCCAGCGATATGGCTACACCTTC
J: TRBJ2-2; V: TRBV2; D: TRBD1; length: 15; size: -; CDR3: CASSADRGQTGELFF; DNA: TGTGCCAGCAGTGCTGACAGGGGTCAGACCGGGGAGCTGTTTTTT
J: TRBJ1-1; V: TRBV19; D: -; length: 13; size: -; CDR3: CASSMRTLSEAFF; DNA: TGTGCCAGTAGTATGCGCACGCTTTCTGAAGCTTTCTTT
J: TRBJ2-5; V: TRBV5-1; D: -; length: 13; size: once; CDR3: CASSGSSQETQYF; DNA: TGCGCCAGCAGCGGGTCGTCCCAAGAGACCCAGTACTTC
J: TRBJ1-6; V: TRBV2; D: -; length: 15; size: -; CDR3: CASTQGAASNSPLHF; DNA: TGTGCCAGCACCCAGGGTGCTGCGTCTAATTCACCCCTCCACTTT
J: TRBJ2-3; V: TRBV4-2; D: -; length: 15; size: -; CDR3: CASAPRAHSTDTQYF; DNA: TGTGCCAGCGCACCCCGAGCGCATAGCACAGATACGCAGTATTTT
J: TRBJ1-2; V: TRBV7-2; D: -; length: 15; size: -; CDR3: CASSSRDAANYGYTF; DNA: TGTGCCAGCAGCTCCCGGGACGCCGCTAACTATGGCTACACCTTC
J: TRBJ2-5; V: TRBV6-6; D: -; length: 12; size: -; CDR3: CASTVPGETQYF; DNA: TGTGCCAGCACCGTCCCCGGGGAGACCCAGTACTTC
J: TRBJ2-3; V: TRBV5-1; D: -; length: 16; size: -; CDR3: CASSSTGGQGTDTQYF; DNA: TGCGCCAGCAGCTCCACGGGGGGACAAGGCACAGATACGCAGTATTTT
J: TRBJ1-2; V: TRBV18; D: -; length: 15; size: -; CDR3: CASSPIQETFYGYTF; DNA: TGTGCCAGCTCACCAATCCAGGAAACGTTCTATGGCTACACCTTC
J: TRBJ1-3; V: TRBV10-3; D: -; length: 17; size: -; CDR3: CAISERDSALLGDTIYF; DNA: TGTGCCATCAGTGAACGGGACTCCGCTCTGTTAGGAGACACCATATATTTT
J: TRBJ1-3; V: TRBV28; D: TRBD1; length: 16; size: -; CDR3: CASRPPTGSFGNTIYF; DNA: TGTGCCAGCAGACCTCCGACAGGGAGCTTTGGAAACACCATATATTTT
J: TRBJ2-7; V: TRBV19; D: -; length: 13; size: -; CDR3: CASSTAGLYEQYF; DNA: TGTGCCAGTAGTACCGCAGGGCTCTACGAGCAGTACTTC
J: TRBJ2-3; V: TRBV11-2; D: TRBD2; length: 14; size: -; CDR3: CASSLGGGSDTQYF; DNA: TGTGCCAGCAGCTTAGGCGGGGGATCAGATACGCAGTATTTT
J: TRBJ2-2; V: TRBV5-6; D: -; length: 15; size: -; CDR3: CASNPYRVSTGELFF; DNA: TGTGCCAGCAACCCCTACAGGGTGAGCACCGGGGAGCTGTTTTTT
J: TRBJ1-6; V: TRBV7-8; D: -; length: 14; size: -; CDR3: CASSSREMGSPLHF; DNA: TGTGCCAGCAGCTCCAGGGAGATGGGTTCACCCCTCCACTTT
J: TRBJ1-6; V: TRBV28; D: TRBD1; length: 13; size: once; CDR3: CASSGTENSPLHF; DNA: TGTGCCAGCAGCGGGACAGAGAATTCACCCCTCCACTTT
J: TRBJ1-2; V: TRBV2; D: -; length: 15; size: -; CDR3: CASSLYSGNNYGYTF; DNA: TGTGCCAGCAGCCTTTATTCCGGGAACAACTATGGCTACACCTTC
J: TRBJ2-5; V: TRBV10-2; D: TRBD2; length: 14; size: -; CDR3: CASRASGLQETQYF; DNA: TGCGCCAGCAGGGCTAGCGGTCTACAAGAGACCCAGTACTTC
J: TRBJ2-7; V: TRBV11-2; D: -; length: 13; size: -; CDR3: CASSLGRAYEQYF; DNA: TGTGCCAGCAGCTTAGGTCGGGCCTACGAGCAGTACTTC
J: TRBJ2-3; V: TRBV14; D: TRBD2; length: 17; size: -; CDR3: CASMASGGITYTDTQYF; DNA: TGTGCCAGCATGGCTAGCGGGGGGATCACTTACACAGATACGCAGTATTTT
J: TRBJ2-5; V: TRBV10-2; D: TRBD1; length: 16; size: -; CDR3: CASTPRAQGAGETQYF; DNA: TGCGCCAGCACTCCCCGCGCACAGGGGGCGGGGGAGACCCAGTACTTC
J: TRBJ2-7; V: TRBV6-6; D: -; length: 14; size: -; CDR3: CASSYSTASGEQYF; DNA: TGTGCCAGCAGTTACTCGACGGCATCGGGCGAGCAGTACTTC
J: TRBJ1-6; V: TRBV6-4; D: TRBD1; length: 14; size: -; CDR3: CASSLQGYNSPLHF; DNA: TGTGCCAGCAGTTTACAGGGGTATAATTCACCCCTCCACTTT
J: TRBJ1-4; V: TRBV6-1; D: -; length: 13; size: -; CDR3: CATMRQVNEKLFF; DNA: TGTGCCACCATGAGACAGGTTAATGAAAAACTGTTTTTT
J: TRBJ1-1; V: TRBV27; D: TRBD1; length: 15; size: -; CDR3: CASGGNRGKNTEAFF; DNA: TGTGCCAGCGGTGGGAACAGGGGAAAGAACACTGAAGCTTTCTTT
J: TRBJ1-5; V: TRBV6-1; D: TRBD1; length: 20; size: -; CDR3: CASSEALQGTGSVRNQPQHF; DNA: TGTGCCAGCAGTGAAGCGCTTCAAGGGACAGGATCAGTACGCAATCAGCCCCAGCATTTT
J: TRBJ2-6; V: TRBV6-5; D: -; length: 14; size: few; CDR3: CASSLASGANVLTF; DNA: TGTGCCAGCAGCCTAGCTTCTGGGGCCAACGTCCTGACTTTC
J: TRBJ2-3; V: TRBV11-2; D: -; length: 13; size: -; CDR3: CASSLSVPDTQYF; DNA: TGTGCCAGCAGCTTATCTGTTCCAGATACGCAGTATTTT
J: TRBJ2-5; V: TRBV2; D: -; length: 13; size: -; CDR3: CASSTERGETQYF; DNA: TGTGCCAGCAGTACTGAGAGGGGAGAGACCCAGTACTTC
J: TRBJ1-2; V: TRBV18; D: -; length: 13; size: few; CDR3: CASSPRGEDGYTF; DNA: TGTGCCAGCTCACCACGGGGGGAGGATGGCTACACCTTC
J: TRBJ1-2; V: TRBV29-1; D: TRBD1; length: 16; size: -; CDR3: CSVEGDRGSLVYGYTF; DNA: TGCAGCGTTGAGGGGGACAGGGGGTCGCTAGTTTATGGCTACACCTTC
J: TRBJ2-3; V: TRBV5-1; D: -; length: 15; size: -; CDR3: CASSQEGASTDTQYF; DNA: TGCGCCAGCAGCCAGGAGGGGGCTAGCACAGATACGCAGTATTTT
J: TRBJ2-1; V: TRBV7-2; D: -; length: 16; size: -; CDR3: CASSLAPSQTINEQFF; DNA: TGTGCCAGCAGCTTAGCCCCCAGTCAGACAATCAATGAGCAGTTCTTC
J: TRBJ2-2; V: TRBV28; D: -; length: 12; size: -; CDR3: CASSLLGGELFF; DNA: TGTGCCAGCAGTTTATTAGGCGGGGAGCTGTTTTTT
J: TRBJ1-5; V: TRBV6-6; D: -; length: 15; size: -; CDR3: CASSQSRGLNQPQHF; DNA: TGTGCCAGCTCCCAGAGCCGGGGCCTCAATCAGCCCCAGCATTTT
J: TRBJ1-1; V: TRBV7-9; D: -; length: 14; size: -; CDR3: CASSLAGRNTEAFF; DNA: TGTGCCAGCAGCTTAGCAGGGAGGAACACTGAAGCTTTCTTT
J: TRBJ1-1; V: TRBV28; D: -; length: 13; size: once; CDR3: CASSAGWNTEAFF; DNA: TGTGCCAGCAGTGCAGGGTGGAACACTGAAGCTTTCTTT